One and the same sample provided the 30 T cell receptor beta chains below, sequenced in a study of blood T cell repertoires in COVID-19. Here immunoSEQ multiplex PCR was the method, and the copy in TCRdb shows in-frame clones only, minus some. The table has 360,000 or so clones, around 90% seen once. Material: peripheral blood. The receptors derive from a woman aged 60-75 years with COVID-19, enrolled during active disease.

For this clone: One end of the junction varies from germline; a read error may be responsible. This chain joins TRBV7-7 and TRBJ2-2; tentative D call: TRBD2 (5 bases). Germline CDR1 SSHAT, CDR2 FNYEAQ (reference sequence). The CDR3 contains 14 residues. The chain's CDR3 is CASSHRSGTGELFF. The CDR3 region has the DNA TGTGCTAGCAGCCACCGGAGCGGCACCGGGGAGCTGTTTTTT.

Note on this clone: One junction end does not reproduce the germline sequence, and a read error may be involved. CDR3 bases: TGTGCCAGCAGCCCAAATACCGGGGAGTTGTTTTTT. This sequence encodes CASSPNTGELFF. This chain connects TRBV7-3 to TRBJ2-2, with D tentatively TRBD2 (5 bases). CDR3 length: 12 amino acids. The germline V gene encodes CDR1 SGHTA and CDR2 FQGTGA. Looking up the rest from reference TRBV7-3 and TRBJ2-2 gives the full variable domain: GAGVSQTPSNKVTEKGKYVELRCDPISGHTALYWYRQSLGQGPEFLIYFQGTGAADDSGLPNDRFFAVRPEGSVSTLKIQRTERGDSAVYLCASSPNTGELFFGEGSRLTVL.

The chain combines TRBV6-5 with TRBJ1-1; 8 bases map to TRBD1. V lost 0 bases to trimming and J lost 1 base; unmatched junction nucleotides: 4. Germline assignment: CDR1 MNHEY and CDR2 SVGAGI. This CDR3 region has 16 residues. The CDR3 nucleotides are TGTGCCAGCAGTTACTCAGGACAGGGCCCGAACACTGAAGCTTTCTTT. Amino acids: CASSYSGQGPNTEAFF.

This sequence joins TRBV10-1 and TRBJ2-2; possible D gene TRBD1, 6 bases. CDR3 size: 15 residues. Trimming pared 0 bases from V and 5 bases from J, leaving 10 bases between. Germline V gives CDR1 WNHNN, CDR2 SYGVQD (reference sequence). CDR3 bases: TGCGCCAGCAGTGAGTCGGGGACATTAACCGGGGAGCTGTTTTTT. Protein product: CASSESGTLTGELFF.

The chain combines TRBV21-1 with TRBJ1-5; the table names TRBD1, a call not compared with the DNA. TRBV21-1 represents a pseudogene. This CDR3 has 15 residues. The DNA of the CDR3 is TGTGCCAGCAGCAAACGGACAGGAGACAATCAGCCCCAGCATTTT. It codes for CASSKRTGDNQPQHF.

The chain couples TRBV3-1 (or the pseudogene TRBV3-2) to TRBJ1-4; 9 bases map to TRBD1. The CDR3 totals 15 residues. V dropped 1 base and J dropped 8; count of bases not matched to a gene: 5. Germline CDR1 reads LGHDT; CDR2 reads YNNKEL (reference sequence). The DNA of the CDR3 is TGTGCCAGCAGCCAAGCCGGGACAGGGCGAGAAAAACTGTTTTTT. This encodes CASSQAGTGREKLFF.

As to this clone: A much larger clone lies one base from this, so it may be a read error. Other DNA sequences from this sample encode an identical CDR3 as well. The CDR3 region is CASSLVPGGSYEQYF. CDR3 in DNA: TGTGCCAGCAGCTTAGTTCCAGGGGGCTCCTACGAGCAGTACTTC. The chain is built from TRBV7-2 and TRBJ2-7, with TRBD1 matching 7 bases. The V segment lost 1 base and the J segment 0 bases; nucleotides outside the gene matches: 3. The CDR3 runs to 15 residues. CDR1 SGHTA and CDR2 FQGNSA come from the germline V gene.

This clone was observed a single time. The rearrangement joins TRBV7-2 to TRBJ2-1, with TRBD1 matching over 7 bases. The V and J ends lost 5 bases and 5 bases, in that order; junction bases with no gene match: 12. Germline-derived CDR1 and CDR2 are SGHTA and FQGNSA. The CDR3 totals 16 residues. The CDR3 spells CASSDTRQGRNNEQFF. The CDR3 nucleotides are TGTGCCAGCAGCGATACCCGACAGGGTAGGAACAATGAGCAGTTCTTC.

In its sample, this clone was seen once. V is TRBV6-4 and J is TRBJ2-1; possibly TRBD2 for D (5 bases). The V gene's germline CDR1 is MRHNA and CDR2 SNTAGT. Trimming shortened V by 2 bases and J by 9 bases, and 5 bases separated the two germline ends. This CDR3 comprises 11 residues. CDR3 in DNA: TGTGCCAGCAGTGACGAGGGTGAGCAGTTCTTC. It encodes CASSDEGEQFF.

The chain is built from TRBV6-6 and TRBJ1-5; D call uncertain. Germline V lookup: CDR1 MNHNY, CDR2 SVGAGI (reference sequence). Trimming left V 0 bases short and J 0 bases short, with 9 bases between. This CDR3 has 16 amino acids. The CDR3: CASSYSGQNSNQPQHF. CDR3 bases: TGTGCCAGCAGTTACTCGGGCCAGAATAGCAATCAGCCCCAGCATTTT.

The chain is built from TRBV5-1 and TRBJ2-1; D not resolved. V lost 0 bases and J 4 bases, leaving 8 bases between the germline ends. The germline V gene encodes CDR1 SGHRS and CDR2 YFSETQ. CDR3 length equals 14 residues. The CDR3: CASSLEAGYNEQFF. DNA of the CDR3: TGCGCCAGCAGCTTGGAGGCCGGGTACAATGAGCAGTTCTTC.

The chain carries TRBV18 and TRBJ2-5; D perhaps matches TRBD2 (6 bases). Germline V gene lookup returns CDR1 KGHSH and CDR2 LQKENI. V was shortened by 5 bases and J by 2 bases, with 12 bases between the two germline ends. There are 14 residues in the CDR3. The CDR3 spells CASSRGAGQETQYF. The DNA of the CDR3 is TGTGCCAGCTCAAGAGGTGCGGGACAAGAGACCCAGTACTTC. Combining the CDR3 with reference TRBV18 and TRBJ2-5 gives the whole variable domain NAGVMQNPRHLVRRRGQEARLRCSPMKGHSHVYWYRQLPEEGLKFMVYLQKENIIDESGMPKERFSAEFPKEGPSILRIQQVVRGDSAAYFCASSRGAGQETQYFGPGTRLLVL.

This clone was seen a single time. The V gene is TRBV4-2, the J gene TRBJ2-2; D not resolved. CDR3 length equals 13 residues. CDR1 is LGHNA, CDR2 YNFKEQ, per germline. Between the trimmed V and J ends, which lost 6 bases and 4 bases, there was a span of 9 bases. CDR3 nucleotides: TGTGCCAGCAGAGCCCCTGCCACCGGGGAGCTGTTTTTT. Translating gives CASRAPATGELFF.

This chain connects TRBV3-1 (or the pseudogene TRBV3-2) to TRBJ2-2; 12 positions agree with TRBD2. Trimming cost V 4 bases and J 3 bases; bases outside gene matches: 3. The germline V gene encodes CDR1 LGHDT and CDR2 YNNKEL (reference sequence). The CDR3 sequence is 16 residues long. The chain's CDR3 is CASSRLAGVDTGELFF. The CDR3 DNA is TGTGCCAGCAGCCGACTAGCGGGGGTGGACACCGGGGAGCTGTTTTTT.

The chain uses TRBV19 and TRBJ2-7, with D unresolved. Trimming removed 4 bases from V and 4 bases from J, with 11 bases in between. CDR1 and CDR2 (germline): LNHDA, SQIVND (reference sequence). CDR3 length equals 13 residues. The CDR3 DNA follows: TGTGCCAGTAGTAACTCTCCCTGGTACGAGCAGTACTTC. This gives the protein CASSNSPWYEQYF. Combining the CDR3 with reference TRBV19 and TRBJ2-7 gives the whole variable domain DGGITQSPKYLFRKEGQNVTLSCEQNLNHDAMYWYRQDPGQGLRLIYYSQIVNDFQKGDIAEGYSVSREKKESFPLTVTSAQKNPTAFYLCASSNSPWYEQYFGPGTRLTVT.

The rearrangement links TRBV3-1 (or the pseudogene TRBV3-2) to TRBJ2-3; the match to TRBD2 covers 10 bases. Germline V CDR1 and CDR2: LGHDT, YNNKEL (reference sequence). Trimming took 2 bases from V and 1 from J; bases not matched to a gene: 0. The CDR3 runs to 15 residues. The CDR3 DNA follows: TGTGCCAGCAGCCAAAGCGGGGGGGGCACAGATACGCAGTATTTT. Translating it yields CASSQSGGGTDTQYF.

This clone was observed a few times. This sequence joins TRBV28 and TRBJ1-1; D perhaps matches TRBD1 (5 bases). The germline gives CDR1 MDHEN, CDR2 SYDVKM. V dropped 2 bases and J dropped 10 bases, with 20 bases sitting between them. The CDR3 spans 15 residues. The CDR3 DNA is TGTGCCAGCAGTTTAATCCCTCAGGGCAGCAAAGGAGCTTTCTTT. It yields the protein CASSLIPQGSKGAFF.

This rearrangement joins TRBV21-1 to TRBJ2-5; TRBD2, the table's D call, lacks a check against the DNA. TRBV21-1 is a documented pseudogene. The CDR3 is made up of 14 amino acids. CDR3 nucleotides: TGTGCCAGCAGCAAGAGGGGGGGCCGCGAGACCCAGTACTTC. Protein: CASSKRGGRETQYF.

J is TRBJ1-2 and V is TRBV23-1, with a weak D call TRBD1 (5 bases). TRBV23-1 has ORF status, its function being uncertain. Between the trimmed V and J ends, which lost 0 bases and 2 bases, there was a span of 13 bases. The CDR3 runs 16 residues. The CDR3 DNA sequence: TGCGCCAGCAGTCAATCGAGTAGGGGAAAGAACTATGGCTACACCTTC. Residues: CASSQSSRGKNYGYTF.

The chain carries TRBV2 and TRBJ1-4; no clear D gene. V was trimmed by 6 bases and J by 1 base, leaving 9 bases between them. This CDR3 comprises 14 residues. Germline CDR1 reads SNHLY; CDR2 reads FYNNEI. CDR3 loop: CASSSRGTNEKLFF. For the CDR3, the DNA is TGTGCCAGCAGCAGCAGAGGAACTAATGAAAAACTGTTTTTT.

The gene calls are TRBV7-9 and TRBJ2-2; no definite D call. The germline V gene has CDR1 SEHNR and CDR2 FQNEAQ (reference sequence). V was cut by 4 bases and J by 0 bases, with 15 bases left in between. The CDR3 runs to 17 residues. The CDR3 sequence: CASSSPKGGPNTGELFF. CDR3 DNA: TGTGCCAGCAGCTCACCCAAAGGCGGCCCGAACACCGGGGAGCTGTTTTTT.

In its sample, this clone was seen once. The chain uses TRBV11-2 and TRBJ2-3; 11 nucleotides match TRBD2. The CDR3 is made up of 16 amino acids. The V segment lost 4 bases and the J segment 2 bases; nucleotides outside the gene matches: 5. Germline V lookup: CDR1 SGHAT, CDR2 FQNNGV. CDR3 loop: CASSYSSGGATDTQYF. The CDR3 DNA reads as TGTGCCAGCAGCTACAGTAGCGGGGGGGCCACAGATACGCAGTATTTT.

The chain has TRBV28 and TRBJ1-1, with a weak D call TRBD1 (5 bases). Looked up from germline, CDR1 is MDHEN and CDR2 is SYDVKM. The CDR3 length is 13 residues. Trimming cost V 5 bases and J 5 bases, with 12 bases left between them. The CDR3 DNA follows: TGTGCCAGCAGTCCAGACAGTTGGACTGAAGCTTTCTTT. Protein: CASSPDSWTEAFF.

This chain links TRBV5-5 with TRBJ1-1, with 8 bases matching TRBD1. The CDR3 is 15 amino acids. V lost 3 bases, J lost 5 bases, and 9 bases stayed unmatched. Germline CDR1 SGHKS, CDR2 YYEKEE (reference sequence). In nucleotides, the CDR3 is TGTGCCAGCAGCTCAACCGGACAGGGACGAACTGAAGCTTTCTTT. Amino acids: CASSSTGQGRTEAFF. The entire variable domain, with the rest obtained from reference TRBV5-5 and TRBJ1-1, is as follows: DAGVTQSPTHLIKTRGQQVTLRCSPISGHKSVSWYQQVLGQGPQFIFQYYEKEERGRGNFPDRFSARQFPNYSSELNVNALLLGDSALYLCASSSTGQGRTEAFFGQGTRLTVV.

The gene calls are TRBV11-1 and TRBJ2-1; D may be TRBD1 (5 bases). Germline V gives CDR1 SGHAT, CDR2 FQDESV (reference sequence). The CDR3 runs to 15 residues. Trimming took 1 base from V and 3 from J, leaving 10 bases between them. The CDR3 here is CASSLGTPDYNEQFF. The CDR3 region has the DNA TGTGCCAGCAGCTTAGGGACACCAGACTACAATGAGCAGTTCTTC.

V is TRBV15 and J is TRBJ1-6; tentative D call: TRBD1 (6 bases). Germline V gives CDR1 LNHNV, CDR2 YYDKDF (reference sequence). Trimming removed 5 bases from V and 7 bases from J, with 18 bases in between. The CDR3 sequence is 16 residues long. This CDR3 is CATSRGWGGFNSPLHF. The CDR3 DNA reads as TGTGCCACCAGCCGGGGGTGGGGGGGCTTCAATTCACCCCTCCACTTT.

The chain is built from TRBV5-1 and TRBJ2-7; possibly TRBD1 for D (6 bases). V was trimmed by 0 bases and J by 4 bases, leaving 14 bases between them. Germline lookup yields CDR1 SGHRS and CDR2 YFSETQ. CDR3 size: 15 residues. The CDR3 DNA sequence: TGCGCCAGCAGCTTGGTCCCTATGGGGGCTTACGAGCAGTACTTC. Translated, it gives CASSLVPMGAYEQYF.

This sequence joins TRBV3-1 (or the pseudogene TRBV3-2) and TRBJ2-7, with D possibly being TRBD2 (5 bases). Between the trimmed V and J ends, which lost 2 bases and 2 bases, there was a span of 16 bases. CDR3 length: 16 residues. Germline V gives CDR1 LGHDT, CDR2 YNNKEL (reference sequence). The CDR3 coding sequence is TGTGCCAGCAGCCAACCCCACGGGAATGAACCCTACGAGCAGTACTTC. It yields the protein CASSQPHGNEPYEQYF.

For the CDR3, the DNA is TGTGCCAGCAGCTTACTAGCGGGGTCCGGTGAGCAGTTCTTC. It yields the protein CASSLLAGSGEQFF. The chain links TRBV11-3 to TRBJ2-1; 9 nucleotides line up with TRBD2. The CDR3 extends over 14 amino acids. After removal of 2 bases from V and 9 bases from J, the junction contained 5 bases not matched to a gene. The germline gives CDR1 SGHNT, CDR2 YENEEA.

This chain links TRBV18 with TRBJ2-7; D may be TRBD1 (5 bases). There are 14 residues in the CDR3. V lost 3 bases, J lost 6 bases, and 15 bases lay in between. Germline V gene lookup returns CDR1 KGHSH and CDR2 LQKENI. CDR3 sequence reads: CASSPRAERSEQYF. The CDR3 coding sequence is TGTGCCAGCTCACCCAGGGCGGAAAGGAGCGAGCAGTACTTC.